One TCR beta chain is described in this entry. The data stem from a study of blood T cells in healthy people across ages. Trimming pared 8 bases from V and 1 base from J, leaving 10 bases between. Germline V gene lookup returns CDR1 DFQATT and CDR2 SNEGSKA (reference sequence). This CDR3 is built from 12 residues. Sample-barcoded 5' priming and a J-beta primer mix drove a second PCR of roughly 6 to 12 cycles. TCRdb itself ran the 5' RACE reads through MiXCR, one entry per CDR3 protein. The profile shows about 970,000 distinct CDR3 sequences, about 51% of them singletons. All donors came from Russia, were Caucasian and healthy, and spanned ages roughly 6 to 95.

The clonotype was recovered from an older woman in good health. V and J are TRBV20-1 and TRBJ2-3; D ambiguous. The sample comprised blood. The CDR3 sequence is CSTPGRTDTQYF. The CDR3 bases are TGCAGTACACCGGGCCGCACAGATACGCAGTATTTT.